The next 12 T cell receptor beta chains were all read from a single sample in a study of blood T cells in healthy people across ages. A second about 6 to 12 cycle PCR used barcoded and J-beta primers. Each CDR3 protein gets one entry after TCRdb re-called the 5' RACE reads with MiXCR. Of roughly 2 million distinct CDR3 sequences listed, 49% are singletons. The specimen sequenced was blood. The receptors shown here come from a middle-aged woman in good health.

In its sample, this clonotype was seen a few times. The V and J genes are TRBV3-1 and TRBJ2-5, with TRBD1 matching over 7 bases. The J call may not be correct, given that the DNA end is closer to TRBJ2-7. The CDR3 has 13 residues. Germline V lookup: CDR1 LGHDT, CDR2 YNNKEL (reference sequence). The CDR3 protein is CASSINRGHEQYF. The DNA for the CDR3 is TGTGCCAGCAGTATCAACAGGGGTCACGAGCAGTACTTC.

The chain couples TRBV28 to TRBJ1-2, with 8 bases fitting TRBD1. Per the germline V gene, CDR1 is MDHEN and CDR2 is SYDVKM. The CDR3 extends over 13 amino acids. Germline trimming cut 4 bases from V and 7 bases from J; bases unmatched to any gene: 5. The CDR3 spells CASSSGTGPGYTF. Here the CDR3 DNA reads TGTGCCAGCAGTTCCGGGACAGGACCTGGCTACACCTTC.

The gene calls are TRBV5-1 and TRBJ2-7; D gene unclear. The CDR3 totals 15 residues. Germline lookup yields CDR1 SGHRS and CDR2 YFSETQ. The V end was cut by 5 bases, the J end by 3 bases, with 18 bases between. The CDR3 sequence is CASSLPRPPNYEQYF. CDR3 sequence (DNA): TGCGCCAGCAGTCTTCCCAGGCCCCCAAACTACGAGCAGTACTTC.

This clonotype was recorded a few times. The rearrangement joins TRBV12-3 or TRBV12-4 to TRBJ1-2, with a weak D call TRBD1 (5 bases). V lost 6 bases, J lost 4 bases, and 12 bases lay in between. This CDR3 is built from 13 residues. The CDR3 region is CASRPLGGYGYTF. The CDR3 DNA reads TGTGCCAGCAGGCCTTTGGGGGGCTATGGCTACACCTTC.

The table lists this clonotype with a few counts. The V gene is TRBV28, the J gene TRBJ2-1, with 9 bases that match TRBD2. The CDR3 is 19 amino acids. Germline values: CDR1 MDHEN, CDR2 SYDVKM. J lost 3 bases, V lost 3 bases, and 15 bases had no gene match. The CDR3 DNA reads TGTGCCAGCAGTTTTCCCCTAGTCCCCCCAGCGGGGGGCTACAATGAGCAGTTCTTC. It encodes CASSFPLVPPAGGYNEQFF.

V and J are TRBV29-1 and TRBJ1-2; D uncertain. Germline CDR1 is SQVTM and CDR2 is ANQGSEA. The CDR3 length is 12 residues. V shed 1 base and J shed 6 bases, with 9 bases lying between them. As DNA, the CDR3 is TGCAGCGTTGAAGGAACCCGAAATGGCTACACCTTC. Translating gives CSVEGTRNGYTF.

The V gene is TRBV7-9, the J gene TRBJ2-1; 14 bases match TRBD2. Germline CDR1 reads SEHNR; CDR2 reads FQNEAQ (reference sequence). V was pared by 0 bases and J by 0 bases, with 7 bases of the junction left unmatched. The CDR3 has 20 residues. In nucleotides, the CDR3 is TGTGCCAGCAGCTTAGCGCGGGGACTAGCGGGGGACCCCTCCTACAATGAGCAGTTCTTC. It is translated as CASSLARGLAGDPSYNEQFF.

This clonotype was observed many times. The chain joins TRBV4-1 to TRBJ1-2; D ambiguous. Trimming cost V 1 base and J 4 bases, with 4 bases left between them. The CDR3 runs to 12 residues. Per the germline V gene, CDR1 is MGHRA and CDR2 is YSYEKL. The CDR3 DNA sequence: TGCGCCAGCAGCCAAGGTACCTATGGCTACACCTTC. This encodes CASSQGTYGYTF.

The V and J genes are TRBV6-1 and TRBJ2-5; 12 bases agree with TRBD2. This CDR3 region has 17 residues. Germline CDR1 MNHNS, CDR2 SASEGT. Trimming at V came to 5 bases and at J to 4 bases, leaving 11 bases not matched to a gene. CDR3: CASSRGTTSGGRETQYF. DNA of the CDR3: TGTGCCAGCAGTCGGGGCACGACTAGCGGGGGACGAGAGACCCAGTACTTC.

The J gene is TRBJ1-5, the V gene TRBV20-1; D call uncertain. With 3 bases removed from V and 11 bases from J, the gap between germline ends came to 17 bases. The length of the CDR3 is 13 residues. Per germline, CDR1 DFQATT and CDR2 SNEGSKA (reference sequence). The CDR3 region is CSASSGYQSAQHF. As DNA, the CDR3 is TGCAGTGCTAGTTCCGGGTACCAATCGGCCCAGCATTTT.

This clonotype was counted only a few times. The CDR3 nucleotides read TGTGCCAGCAGCTTCCCCAACTTGGCATCCACCTACAATGAGCAGTTCTTC. This translates into CASSFPNLASTYNEQFF. The chain is built from TRBV7-2 and TRBJ2-1; D not certain. The germline V and J ends were trimmed by 3 bases and 2 bases, with 17 bases remaining between them. Germline V gene lookup returns CDR1 SGHTA and CDR2 FQGNSA. There are 17 residues in the CDR3.

The chain links TRBV27 to TRBJ2-3, with 11 bases aligning to TRBD2. The V segment lost 2 bases and the J segment 12 bases; nucleotides outside the gene matches: 13. CDR1 and CDR2 (germline): MNHEY, SMNVEV (reference sequence). The CDR3 consists of 16 residues. The CDR3 protein is CASSLEGLGLAAIQYF. CDR3 nucleotide sequence: TGTGCCAGCAGTTTAGAAGGGTTGGGACTAGCGGCCATCCAGTATTTT.